This TCR beta chain was captured by sequencing in a study of post-analysis software for immune sequencing data. The TCR beta cDNA libraries contained unique molecular identifiers. A single record per CDR3 protein comes from TCRdb applying MiXCR to the PCR reads. The table shows fewer than 550,000 distinct CDR3 sequences, with around a third occurring only once. The CDR3 totals 14 residues. Germline CDR1 reads SEHNR; CDR2 reads FQNEAQ (reference sequence). Trimming cost V 2 bases and J 1 base, with 8 bases left between them. Findings and caveats of the study: Samples from a shared batch, those prepared together, strongly co-clustered by F measure. TRBV5-6, TRBV5-1 and TRBV20-1 belonged to a set of roughly five TRBV segments that were more frequent in patients than controls. Normalized Chao1 diversity was significantly reduced in patients versus controls.

As for this clonotype: Its antigen is undetermined.

This sequence originates from a girl under 18 with multiple sclerosis. Sequencing input: blood. The gene calls are TRBV7-9 and TRBJ1-1; D is undetermined. CDR3 sequence reads: CASSLSDSNTEAFF. As DNA, the CDR3 is TGTGCCAGCAGCTTAAGCGATTCGAACACTGAAGCTTTCTTT.